The 14 T cell receptor beta chains presented below share a single source sample, sequenced in a study of blood T cell repertoires in COVID-19. The method was immunoSEQ multiplex PCR; TCRdb's version includes in-frame clones alone and lacks a portion of them. In the table there are over 200,000 clones, about 80% of which are singletons. The sample was peripheral blood. The receptors stem from a man aged 50-60 years with active or convalescent COVID-19.

The V and J genes are TRBV5-5 and TRBJ2-7; TRBD1 might be the D (5 bases). The V gene lost 4 bases and the J gene lost 2 bases, with 16 bases spanning the gap. The CDR3 has 15 residues. CDR1 SGHKS and CDR2 YYEKEE come from the germline V gene (reference sequence). The CDR3 DNA reads as TGTGCCAGCAGCCCGTCCGACAGAAAGACCTACGAGCAGTACTTC. This encodes CASSPSDRKTYEQYF.

V is TRBV10-3 and J is TRBJ1-4, with a weak D call TRBD1 (5 bases). V gave up 10 bases and J gave up 5 bases, with 14 bases separating them. Germline assignment: CDR1 ENHRY and CDR2 SYGVKD. CDR3 size: 13 residues. Here the CDR3 reads CATNPGANEKLFF. CDR3 DNA: TGTGCCACCAACCCTGGGGCCAATGAAAAACTGTTTTTT.

The chain recombines TRBV15 with TRBJ1-5, with 7 bases aligning to TRBD1. The CDR3 runs 15 residues. Germline assignment: CDR1 LNHNV and CDR2 YYDKDF (reference sequence). V lost 3 bases to trimming and J lost 2 bases; unmatched junction nucleotides: 4. The CDR3 is CATSRAQGGNQPQHF. The DNA of the CDR3 is TGTGCCACCAGCAGGGCTCAGGGGGGCAATCAGCCCCAGCATTTT.

This clone was counted between two and nine times. The chain carries TRBV19 and TRBJ1-2; the D is unclear. Trimming stripped 10 bases from V and 7 bases from J, with 16 bases between. The CDR3 loop spans 12 amino acids. Germline CDR1 LNHDA, CDR2 SQIVND (reference sequence). DNA for the CDR3: TGTGCCAACCCCGTCTTGACTGGTGGCTACACCTTC. This translates into CANPVLTGGYTF.

The V and J genes are TRBV18 and TRBJ1-6, with 9 bases fitting TRBD1. Per germline, CDR1 KGHSH and CDR2 LQKENI. The junction had 6 bases not matched to a gene; V was cut back by 6 bases and J by 0 bases. This CDR3 contains 17 residues. The CDR3 coding sequence is TGTGCCAGCTCCACAGGGGGCCCAAGCTCCTATAATTCACCCCTCCACTTT. Amino acids: CASSTGGPSSYNSPLHF.

The CDR3 region is CASSFGQGSNQPQHF. In DNA form, the CDR3 reads TGTGCCAGCAGTTTCGGACAGGGGAGCAATCAGCCCCAGCATTTT. The gene calls are TRBV6-2 or TRBV6-3 and TRBJ1-5; 9 bases are shared with TRBD1. This CDR3 has 15 amino acids. The ends lost 4 bases at V and 1 base at J; junction bases unmatched: 2. From germline, CDR1 is MNHEY and CDR2 SVGEGT.

The chain links TRBV6-5 to TRBJ2-1; D gene ambiguous. The V gene lost 5 bases and the J gene lost 6 bases, with 5 bases spanning the gap. There are 11 residues in the CDR3. Looked up from germline, CDR1 is MNHEY and CDR2 is SVGAGI. CDR3 sequence: CASSLSNEQFF. The CDR3 region has the DNA TGTGCCAGCAGTCTCTCCAATGAGCAGTTCTTC.

The V call is TRBV5-1, the J call TRBJ1-2; 10 bases are a match to TRBD1. This CDR3 is 13 amino acids long. V was pared by 3 bases and J by 5 bases, with 1 base of the junction left unmatched. Germline CDR1 reads SGHRS; CDR2 reads YFSETQ. CDR3 sequence: CASSSGQGYGYTF. The CDR3 bases are TGCGCCAGCAGCTCGGGACAGGGGTATGGCTACACCTTC.

This clone was detected only a few times. The chain has TRBV7-2 and TRBJ1-4, with D possibly TRBD1 on 5 matching bases. Germline loops: CDR1 SGHTA, CDR2 FQGNSA. The V and J ends lost 1 base and 3 bases respectively, with 9 bases between them. This CDR3 is 15 amino acids long. In DNA, the CDR3 is TGTGCCAGCAGCTTAGACCGGGGGGCTAATGAAAAACTGTTTTTT. This sequence encodes CASSLDRGANEKLFF.

The chain uses TRBV5-6 and TRBJ2-3; 9 bases line up with TRBD2. V was clipped by 0 bases and J by 5 bases; unmatched bases: 7. The CDR3 is 16 residues long. Looked up from germline, CDR1 is SGHDT and CDR2 is YYEEEE. CDR3 coding DNA: TGTGCCAGCAGCTTGGCTGGGGCTAGCGGGGTAGATACGCAGTATTTT. Amino acid sequence: CASSLAGASGVDTQYF. Full variable domain (missing parts from reference TRBV5-6 and TRBJ2-3): DAGVTQSPTHLIKTRGQQVTLRCSPKSGHDTVSWYQQALGQGPQFIFQYYEEEERQRGNFPDRFSGHQFPNYSSELNVNALLLGDSALYLCASSLAGASGVDTQYFGPGTRLTVL.

The DNA of the CDR3 is TGTGCCAGCAGCCCCTCGGGGGGCACTATGAACACTGAAGCTTTCTTT. Translation: CASSPSGGTMNTEAFF. V and J are TRBV21-1 and TRBJ1-1. TRBV21-1 is reported as a pseudogene. This CDR3 region has 16 residues.

The chain employs TRBV11-1 and TRBJ2-5; TRBD1 matches 7 bases. Unmatched junction bases numbered 5, after V lost 0 bases and J lost 4 bases. The CDR3 contains 15 residues. Germline loops: CDR1 SGHAT, CDR2 FQDESV (reference sequence). Here the CDR3 DNA reads TGTGCCAGCAGCTTAGCGATACAGGGGAGAGAGACCCAGTACTTC. This encodes CASSLAIQGRETQYF.

This clone appeared a single time. This rearrangement joins TRBV5-6 to TRBJ1-3; weak D call: TRBD1 (6 bases). The CDR3 is 16 amino acids. CDR1 is SGHDT and CDR2 is YYEEEE in the germline V gene. V was clipped by 1 base and J by 4 bases, with 15 bases between them. CDR3 bases: TGTGCCAGCAGCTTGCCTAACAGGGTAACCGGAAACACCATATATTTT. The encoded protein is CASSLPNRVTGNTIYF.

The CDR3 here is CASSPSGVQETQYF. CDR3 DNA sequence: TGTGCCAGCAGCCCCAGCGGGGTGCAAGAGACCCAGTACTTC. This chain joins TRBV11-2 and TRBJ2-5, with 7 positions matching TRBD2. The junction had 5 bases not matched to a gene; V was cut back by 5 bases and J by 2 bases. CDR1 is SGHAT and CDR2 is FQNNGV in the germline V gene. The CDR3 covers 14 residues. Variable domain in full (rest from reference TRBV11-2 and TRBJ2-5): EAGVAQSPRYKIIEKRQSVAFWCNPISGHATLYWYQQILGQGPKLLIQFQNNGVVDDSQLPKDRFSAERLKGVDSTLKIQPAKLEDSAVYLCASSPSGVQETQYFGPGTRLLVL.